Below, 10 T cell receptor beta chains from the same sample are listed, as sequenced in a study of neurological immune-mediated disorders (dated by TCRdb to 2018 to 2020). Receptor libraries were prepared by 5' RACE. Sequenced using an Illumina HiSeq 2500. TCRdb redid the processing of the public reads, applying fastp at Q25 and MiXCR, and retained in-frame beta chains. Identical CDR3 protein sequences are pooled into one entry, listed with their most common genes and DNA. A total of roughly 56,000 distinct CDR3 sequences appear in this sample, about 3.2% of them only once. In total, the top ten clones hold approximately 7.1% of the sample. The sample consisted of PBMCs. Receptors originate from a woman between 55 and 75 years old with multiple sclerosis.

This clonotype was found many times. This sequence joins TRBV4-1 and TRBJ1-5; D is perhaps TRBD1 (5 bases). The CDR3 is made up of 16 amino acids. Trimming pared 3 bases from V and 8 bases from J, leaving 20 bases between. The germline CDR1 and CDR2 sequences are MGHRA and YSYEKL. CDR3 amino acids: CASSQGWGPRREPQHF. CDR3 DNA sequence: TGCGCCAGCAGCCAGGGATGGGGCCCGCGCAGAGAGCCCCAGCATTTT.

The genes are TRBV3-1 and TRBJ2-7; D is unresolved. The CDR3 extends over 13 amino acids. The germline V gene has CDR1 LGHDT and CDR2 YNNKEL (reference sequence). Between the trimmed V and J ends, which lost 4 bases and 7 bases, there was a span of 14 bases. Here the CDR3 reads CASSRNSLWEQYF. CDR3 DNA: TGTGCCAGCAGCCGGAACTCACTCTGGGAGCAGTACTTC.

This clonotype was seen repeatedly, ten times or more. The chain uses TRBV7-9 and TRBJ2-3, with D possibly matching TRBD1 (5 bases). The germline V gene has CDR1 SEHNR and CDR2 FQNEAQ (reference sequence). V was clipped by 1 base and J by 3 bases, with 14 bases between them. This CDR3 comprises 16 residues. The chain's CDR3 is CASSLEYATATDTQYF. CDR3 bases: TGTGCCAGCAGCTTAGAGTACGCGACAGCAACAGATACGCAGTATTTT.

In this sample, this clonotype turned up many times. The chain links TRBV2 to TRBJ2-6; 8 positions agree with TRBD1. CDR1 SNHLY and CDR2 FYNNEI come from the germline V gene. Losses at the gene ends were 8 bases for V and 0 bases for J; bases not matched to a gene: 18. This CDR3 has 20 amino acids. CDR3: CASGQPGQVHLFSGANVLTF. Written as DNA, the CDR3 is TGTGCCAGCGGCCAACCGGGACAGGTTCACCTTTTCTCTGGGGCCAACGTCCTGACTTTC.

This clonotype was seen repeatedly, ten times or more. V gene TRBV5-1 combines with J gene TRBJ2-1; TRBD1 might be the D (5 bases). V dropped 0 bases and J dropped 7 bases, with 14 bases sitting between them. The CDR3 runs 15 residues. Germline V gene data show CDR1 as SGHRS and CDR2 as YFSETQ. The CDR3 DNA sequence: TGCGCCAGCAGCTTGGGGCTGACAGCTCCGAATGAGCAGTTCTTC. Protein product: CASSLGLTAPNEQFF.

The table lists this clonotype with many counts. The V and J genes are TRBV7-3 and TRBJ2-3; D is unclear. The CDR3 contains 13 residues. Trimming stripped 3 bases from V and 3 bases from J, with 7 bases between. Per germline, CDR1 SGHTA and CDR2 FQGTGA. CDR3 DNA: TGTGCCAGCAGCTTCACCGGGACAGATACGCAGTATTTT. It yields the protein CASSFTGTDTQYF.

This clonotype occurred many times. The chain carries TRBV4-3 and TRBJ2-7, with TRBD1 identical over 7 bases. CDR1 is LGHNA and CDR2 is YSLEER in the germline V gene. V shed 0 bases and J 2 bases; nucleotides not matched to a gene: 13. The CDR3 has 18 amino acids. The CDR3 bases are TGCGCCAGCAGCCAAGAAGGACCCGGGACAGTGGGAGCCTACGAGCAGTACTTC. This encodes CASSQEGPGTVGAYEQYF.

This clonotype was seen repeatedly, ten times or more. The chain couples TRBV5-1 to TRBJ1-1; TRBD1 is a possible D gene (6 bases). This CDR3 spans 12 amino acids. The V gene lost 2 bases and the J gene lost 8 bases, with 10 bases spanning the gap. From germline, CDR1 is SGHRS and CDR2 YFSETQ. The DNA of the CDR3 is TGCGCCAGCAGCTTAGGGACAAGCGAAGCTTTCTTT. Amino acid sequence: CASSLGTSEAFF. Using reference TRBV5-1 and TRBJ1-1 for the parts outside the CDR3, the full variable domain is KAGVTQTPRYLIKTRGQQVTLSCSPISGHRSVSWYQQTPGQGLQFLFEYFSETQRNKGNFPGRFSGRQFSNSRSEMNVSTLELGDSALYLCASSLGTSEAFFGQGTRLTVV.

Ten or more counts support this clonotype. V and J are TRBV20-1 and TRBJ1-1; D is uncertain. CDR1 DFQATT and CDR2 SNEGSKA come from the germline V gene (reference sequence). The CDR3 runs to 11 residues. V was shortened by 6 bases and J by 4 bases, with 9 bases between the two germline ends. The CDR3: CSAGSLTEAFF. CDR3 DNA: TGCAGTGCGGGGTCCCTCACTGAAGCTTTCTTT.

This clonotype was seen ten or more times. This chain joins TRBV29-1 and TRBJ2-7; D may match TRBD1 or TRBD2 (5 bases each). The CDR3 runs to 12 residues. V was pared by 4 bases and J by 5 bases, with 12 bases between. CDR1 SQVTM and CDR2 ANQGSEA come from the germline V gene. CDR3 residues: CSVGGLANEQYF. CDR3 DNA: TGCAGCGTTGGGGGGTTAGCGAACGAGCAGTACTTC.